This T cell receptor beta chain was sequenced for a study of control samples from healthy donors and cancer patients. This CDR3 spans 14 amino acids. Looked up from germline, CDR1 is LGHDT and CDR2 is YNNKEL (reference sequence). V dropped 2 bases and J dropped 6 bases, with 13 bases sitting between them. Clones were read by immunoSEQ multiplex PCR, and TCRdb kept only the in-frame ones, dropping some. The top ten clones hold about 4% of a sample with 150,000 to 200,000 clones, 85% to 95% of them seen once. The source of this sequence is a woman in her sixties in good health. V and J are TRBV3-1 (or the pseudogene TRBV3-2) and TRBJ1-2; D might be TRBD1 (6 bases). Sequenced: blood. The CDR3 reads CASSQSVGGNGYTF. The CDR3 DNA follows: TGTGCCAGCAGCCAAAGCGTCGGGGGCAATGGCTACACCTTC.